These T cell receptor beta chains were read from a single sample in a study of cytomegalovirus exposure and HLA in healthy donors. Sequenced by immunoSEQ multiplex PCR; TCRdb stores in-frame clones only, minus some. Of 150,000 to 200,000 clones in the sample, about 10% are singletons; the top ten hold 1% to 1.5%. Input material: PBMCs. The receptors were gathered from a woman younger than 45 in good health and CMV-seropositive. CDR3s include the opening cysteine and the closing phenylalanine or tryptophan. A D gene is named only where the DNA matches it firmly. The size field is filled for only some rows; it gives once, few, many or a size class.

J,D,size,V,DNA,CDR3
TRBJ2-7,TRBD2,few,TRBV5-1,TGCGCCAGCAGCGTGACTAGCGGGAACTACGAGCAGTACTTC,CASSVTSGNYEQYF
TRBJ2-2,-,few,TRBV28,TGTGCCAGCAGTTTAGGACAGCTAAACACCGGGGAGCTGTTTTTT,CASSLGQLNTGELFF
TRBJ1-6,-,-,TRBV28,TGTGCCAGCAGTTCGGATAATTCACCCCTCCACTTT,CASSSDNSPLHF
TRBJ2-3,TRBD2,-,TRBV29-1,TGCAGCGTGTGGGGACTAGCGAGCACAGATACGCAGTATTTT,CSVWGLASTDTQYF
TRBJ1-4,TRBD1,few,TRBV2,TGTGCCAGCAGGAGCCGGGACAGGTTTGAAAAACTGTTTTTT,CASRSRDRFEKLFF
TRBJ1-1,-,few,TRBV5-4,TGTGCCAGCAGCTTCTCGGGGTATGAAGCTTTCTTT,CASSFSGYEAFF
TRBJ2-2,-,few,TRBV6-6,TGTGCCAGCAATCGGAGGGGGGAGCTGTTTTTT,CASNRRGELFF
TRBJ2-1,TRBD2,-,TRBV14,TGTGCCAGCAGCCAAACCGCGGGAGGCCACAATGAGCAGTTCTTC,CASSQTAGGHNEQFF
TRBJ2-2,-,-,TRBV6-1,TGTGCCAGCAGTGATCCCCCTCGCAGGAACACCGGGGAGCTGTTTTTT,CASSDPPRRNTGELFF
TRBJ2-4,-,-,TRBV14,TGTGCCAGCAGCCAGTACTACAGGGGCGGGACCAAAAACATTCAGTACTTC,CASSQYYRGGTKNIQYF
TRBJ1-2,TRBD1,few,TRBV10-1,TGCGCCAGCAGTGATGGACAGGGACCCTATGGCTACACCTTC,CASSDGQGPYGYTF
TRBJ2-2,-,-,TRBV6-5,TGTGCCAGCAGTTACCCGGGCACCGGGGAGCTGTTTTTT,CASSYPGTGELFF
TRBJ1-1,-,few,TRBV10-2,TGCGCCAGCAGTTTTACAGGATTGAACACTGAAGCTTTCTTT,CASSFTGLNTEAFF
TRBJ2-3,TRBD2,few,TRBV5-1,TGCGCCAGCAGCCGCGGGGGGAGCACAGATACGCAGTATTTT,CASSRGGSTDTQYF
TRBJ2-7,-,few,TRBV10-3,TGTGCCATCTTCCTCAGGCGTGTGCAGTACTTC,CAIFLRRVQYF
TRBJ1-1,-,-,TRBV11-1,TGTGCCAGCAGCTTTTTTGGGACACCGAACACTGAAGCTTTCTTT,CASSFFGTPNTEAFF
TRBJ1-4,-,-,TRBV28,TGTGCCAGCAGTTTAGGGCTCGGGGGGAGCGAAAAACTGTTTTTT,CASSLGLGGSEKLFF
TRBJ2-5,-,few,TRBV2,TGTGCCAGCAGTGAGCTAATACTACAAGAGACCCAGTACTTC,CASSELILQETQYF
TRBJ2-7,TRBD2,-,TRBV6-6,TGTGCCAGCAGTTACTCGGGGGGAGGGCGGTACGAGCAGTACTTC,CASSYSGGGRYEQYF
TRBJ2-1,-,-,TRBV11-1,TGTGCCAGCAGCTCTCACAGGGCCAATGAGCAGTTCTTC,CASSSHRANEQFF
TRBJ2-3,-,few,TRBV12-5,TGTGCTAGTGTGGCCGACACAGATACGCAGTATTTT,CASVADTDTQYF
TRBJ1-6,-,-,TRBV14,TGTGCCAGCAGCCAAGAACGGGTTAATTCACCCCTCCACTTT,CASSQERVNSPLHF
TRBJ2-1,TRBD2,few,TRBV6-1,TGTGCCAGCGCCTCCCGGGGGGATGAGCAGTTCTTC,CASASRGDEQFF
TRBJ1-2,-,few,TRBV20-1,TGCAGTACTAGGGCCGGGTATGGCTACACCTTC,CSTRAGYGYTF
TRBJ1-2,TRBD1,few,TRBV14,TGTGCCAGCAGCCAAGGACAGGGCCAGAACTATGGCTACACCTTC,CASSQGQGQNYGYTF
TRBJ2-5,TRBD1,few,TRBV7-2,TGTGCCAGCAGCCAGACAGGGATGCGGCAAGAGACCCAGTACTTC,CASSQTGMRQETQYF
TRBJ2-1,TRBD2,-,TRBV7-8,TGTGCCAGCAGCTTAGGACTAGCGGGAGACTCCTACAATGAGCAGTTCTTC,CASSLGLAGDSYNEQFF
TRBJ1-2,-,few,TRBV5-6,TGTGCCAGCAGCTTGGAAACAGGCCACTATGGCTACACCTTC,CASSLETGHYGYTF
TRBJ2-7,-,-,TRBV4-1,TGCGCCAGCAGCCAGGACCGGGAGTTGTTCTACGAGCAGTACTTC,CASSQDRELFYEQYF
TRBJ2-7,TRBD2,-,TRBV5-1,TGCGCCAGCAGCTTGGGGACTAGCGGAGACTACGAGCAGTACTTC,CASSLGTSGDYEQYF
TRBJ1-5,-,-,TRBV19,TGTGCCAGTCTACATACAGGGAGCAATCAGCCCCAGCATTTT,CASLHTGSNQPQHF